This T cell receptor (beta chain) was captured in a study of control samples from healthy donors and cancer patients. The CDR3 covers 15 residues. Looked up from germline, CDR1 is KGHDR and CDR2 is SFDVKD. With 3 bases clipped from V and 5 bases from J, the junction kept 2 bases outside the gene matches. Measured with immunoSEQ multiplex PCR; TCRdb has only the in-frame clones, and not every one. Of 170,000 or so clones detected, 85% to 95% appear once; the ten largest clones hold roughly 1.5%. The J gene is TRBJ1-4, the V gene TRBV24-1; 10 bases fit TRBD1. Sequencing was done on a sample of blood. The sequence derives from a man younger than 30 in good health. CDR3 DNA sequence: TGTGCCACCAGTGATCCGGGACAGGGGAATGAAAAACTGTTTTTT. This sequence encodes CATSDPGQGNEKLFF.